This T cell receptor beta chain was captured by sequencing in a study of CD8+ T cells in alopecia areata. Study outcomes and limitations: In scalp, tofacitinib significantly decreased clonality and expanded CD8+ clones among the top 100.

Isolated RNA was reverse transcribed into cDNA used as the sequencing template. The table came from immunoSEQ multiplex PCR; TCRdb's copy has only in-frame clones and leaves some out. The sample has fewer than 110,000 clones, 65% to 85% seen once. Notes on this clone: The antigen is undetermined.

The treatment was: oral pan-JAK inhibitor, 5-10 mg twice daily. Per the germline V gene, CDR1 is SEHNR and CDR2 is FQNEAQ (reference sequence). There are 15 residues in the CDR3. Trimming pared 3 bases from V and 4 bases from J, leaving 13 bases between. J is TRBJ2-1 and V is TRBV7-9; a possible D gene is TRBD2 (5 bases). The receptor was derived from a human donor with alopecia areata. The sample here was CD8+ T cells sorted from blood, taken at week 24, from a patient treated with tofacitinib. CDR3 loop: CASSLATGKYNEQFF. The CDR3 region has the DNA TGTGCCAGCAGCTTGGCGACGGGGAAATACAATGAGCAGTTCTTC. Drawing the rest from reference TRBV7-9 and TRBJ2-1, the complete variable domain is DTGVSQNPRHKITKRGQNVTFRCDPISEHNRLYWYRQTLGQGPEFLTYFQNEAQLEKSRLLSDRFSAERPKGSFSTLEIQRTEQGDSAMYLCASSLATGKYNEQFFGPGTRLTVL.